The rows below give T cell receptor beta chains drawn from one sample of a study of monozygotic twins with inflammatory bowel disease. TCRdb reanalyzed the 5' RACE reads and collapses them to one entry per CDR3 protein, without DNA. This repertoire comprises over 110,000 distinct CDR3 sequences; its ten largest clones make up 2% to 3%. Sequencing input: blood. The receptors were sampled from a human donor with ulcerative colitis or Crohn's disease, or a healthy co-twin of an affected twin (not recorded which). CDR3s include the opening cysteine and the closing phenylalanine or tryptophan.

>TRBJ2-3|TRBV5-4
CASSLVSSDTDTQYF
>TRBJ2-1|TRBV7-2
CASSLGGVAQEQFF
>TRBJ2-7|TRBV3-1
CASSQDSRDEQYF
>TRBJ1-1|TRBV12-3/TRBV12-4
CASSRGQGDGYTEAFF
>TRBJ2-2|TRBV20-1
CSARDLSTEGELFF
>TRBJ2-7|TRBV19
CASSMTDRYEQYF
>TRBJ1-5|TRBV5-1
CASSLTGPQDQGPQHF
>TRBJ1-1|TRBV5-1
CASSHTGTEAFF
>TRBJ1-6|TRBV20-1
CSARGGGGYNSPLHF
>TRBJ1-1|TRBV18
CASSEGGSWEAFF
>TRBJ1-4|TRBV5-6
CASQEGPATNEKLFF
>TRBJ2-7|TRBV7-9
CASSSSLGEQYF
>TRBJ2-3|TRBV11-3
CASSLDLTSGDGSQYF
>TRBJ2-7|TRBV12-3/TRBV12-4
CASSFDSNSYEQYF
>TRBJ1-6|TRBV20-1
CSARDFQGHSPLHF
>TRBJ2-7|TRBV10-2
CASSDRGSLSYEQYF
>TRBJ2-1|TRBV7-9
CASSIPERAYNEQFF
>TRBJ2-3|TRBV20-1
CSARRASGGADTQYF
>TRBJ1-2|TRBV7-8
CASSPERGSRGYTF
>TRBJ2-4|TRBV5-1
CASSLPGGDIQYF
>TRBJ2-1|TRBV4-3
CASSQGGQGAYEQFF
>TRBJ2-3|TRBV4-1
CASSRHGGRYSTDTQYF
>TRBJ2-7|TRBV27
CASSLSNSYEQYF
>TRBJ1-5|TRBV6-1
CASSKTSGTSSNQPQHF
>TRBJ1-1|TRBV28
CASSPPWETEAFF
>TRBJ1-2|TRBV7-2
CASSPWPGDTRVGGYTF
>TRBJ2-1|TRBV12-3/TRBV12-4
CASSFWGRHNEQFF